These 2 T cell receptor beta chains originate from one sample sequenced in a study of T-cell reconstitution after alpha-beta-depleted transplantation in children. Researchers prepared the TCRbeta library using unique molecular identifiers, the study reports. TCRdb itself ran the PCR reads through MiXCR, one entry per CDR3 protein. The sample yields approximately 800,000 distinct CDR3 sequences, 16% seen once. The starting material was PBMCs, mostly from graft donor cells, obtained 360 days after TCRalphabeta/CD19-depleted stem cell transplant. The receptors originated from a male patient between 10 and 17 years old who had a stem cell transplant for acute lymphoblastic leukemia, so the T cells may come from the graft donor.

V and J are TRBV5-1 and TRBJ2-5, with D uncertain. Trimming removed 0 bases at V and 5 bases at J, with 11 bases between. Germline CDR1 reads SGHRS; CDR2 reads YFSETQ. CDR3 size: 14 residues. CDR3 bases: TGCGCCAGCAGCTTGGGACCCCTCGGGGAGACCCAGTACTTC. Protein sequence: CASSLGPLGETQYF.

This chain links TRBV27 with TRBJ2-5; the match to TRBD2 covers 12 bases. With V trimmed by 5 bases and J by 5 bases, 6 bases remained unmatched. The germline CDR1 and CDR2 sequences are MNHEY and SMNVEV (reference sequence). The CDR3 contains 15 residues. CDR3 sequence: CASSQTSGSWETQYF. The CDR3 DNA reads TGTGCCAGCAGTCAGACTAGCGGGAGTTGGGAGACCCAGTACTTC.